A selection of T cell receptor beta chains follows, all from one sample in a study of T cells in Graves' hyperthyroidism and ophthalmopathy. TCRdb called the multiplex PCR reads again in MiXCR, with one record for every CDR3 protein. The sample lists hundreds of thousands of distinct CDR3 sequences; less than 30% were seen once. The source material was blood. These receptors all stem from a man between 40 and 49 years old with Graves' hyperthyroidism that later progressed to Graves' ophthalmopathy. CDR3s include the opening cysteine and the closing phenylalanine or tryptophan. D genes are given only for firm matches. Size tells how often a clone was seen (once, few, many) or the class of an expanded clone, and some rows leave it out.

CDR3 length	D gene	V gene	clone size	J gene	CDR3 protein	CDR3 DNA
14	TRBD1	TRBV12-3/TRBV12-4	once	TRBJ1-5	CASTTGDRGQPQHF	TGTGCCAGCACTACCGGGGACAGGGGTCAGCCCCAGCATTTT
11	.	TRBV20-1	many	TRBJ2-7	CSATPRYEQYF	TGCAGTGCTACTCCCCGGTACGAGCAGTACTTC
13	.	TRBV5-1	many	TRBJ2-5	CASSLTARGTQYF	TGCGCCAGCAGCCTCACGGCTCGGGGGACCCAGTACTTC
14	.	TRBV19	.	TRBJ2-7	CASSIGGRGYEQYF	TGTGCCAGTAGTATTGGCGGCAGGGGCTACGAGCAGTACTTC
16	.	TRBV12-3/TRBV12-4	.	TRBJ2-2	CASSSRGRDPTGELFF	TGTGCCAGCAGCTCAAGGGGCAGGGATCCCACCGGGGAGCTGTTTTTT
12	TRBD1	TRBV2	many	TRBJ2-5	CASSEDRETQYF	TGTGCCAGCAGTGAGGACAGGGAGACCCAGTACTTC
17	TRBD2	TRBV6-5	many	TRBJ2-7	CASSSQTTSGRRYEQYF	TGTGCCAGCAGTTCCCAAACTACTAGCGGGAGGAGGTACGAGCAGTACTTC
12	.	TRBV20-1	many	TRBJ1-5	CSATGSHQPQHF	TGCAGTGCTACAGGGTCCCATCAGCCCCAGCATTTT
14	.	TRBV19	many	TRBJ2-7	CASSIYRGSYEQYF	TGTGCCAGTAGTATCTATAGGGGATCCTACGAGCAGTACTTC
16	.	TRBV28	.	TRBJ1-2	CASTLWQGVGNYGYTF	TGTGCCAGCACCCTATGGCAGGGAGTCGGGAACTATGGCTACACCTTC
15	TRBD1	TRBV5-1	many	TRBJ1-1	CASSGRTGVNTEAFF	TGCGCCAGCAGCGGTAGGACAGGGGTGAACACTGAAGCTTTCTTT
16	TRBD1	TRBV4-1	many	TRBJ2-5	CASSPAPGQGQETQYF	TGCGCCAGCAGCCCCGCTCCCGGACAGGGACAAGAGACCCAGTACTTC
13	.	TRBV11-1	many	TRBJ2-2	CASSPALPGELFF	TGTGCCAGCAGCCCAGCCTTGCCCGGGGAGCTGTTTTTT
18	.	TRBV10-3	.	TRBJ2-5	CAISALPVGPRAGETQYF	TGTGCCATCAGTGCCCTCCCAGTAGGACCCCGGGCCGGTGAGACCCAGTACTTC
15	.	TRBV7-6	many	TRBJ2-2	CASSLAPRDTGELFF	TGTGCCAGCAGCTTAGCGCCTAGAGACACCGGGGAGCTGTTTTTT
14	TRBD1	TRBV15	many	TRBJ2-7	CATSIPGGAYEQYF	TGTGCCACCAGCATCCCAGGGGGCGCCTACGAGCAGTACTTC
13	.	TRBV2	.	TRBJ2-5	CASRNYKPETQYF	TGTGCCAGCAGAAATTACAAACCCGAGACCCAGTACTTC
15	TRBD1	TRBV6-1	many	TRBJ2-5	CASSVPTGAQETQYF	TGTGCCAGCAGTGTCCCAACAGGGGCTCAAGAGACCCAGTACTTC
17	.	TRBV28	many	TRBJ2-6	CASSFSWESSGANVLTF	TGTGCCAGCAGTTTTTCGTGGGAGTCCTCTGGGGCCAACGTCCTGACTTTC
16	TRBD2	TRBV20-1	many	TRBJ2-7	CSARGEELAGVYEQYF	TGCAGTGCTAGAGGGGAGGAACTAGCGGGAGTTTACGAGCAGTACTTC
14	.	TRBV14	many	TRBJ2-7	CASSQAQGPVEQYF	TGTGCCAGCAGCCAAGCGCAGGGGCCGGTCGAGCAGTACTTC
14	.	TRBV12-3/TRBV12-4	many	TRBJ2-7	CASSQSGFFYEQYF	TGTGCCAGCAGTCAATCCGGGTTTTTCTACGAGCAGTACTTC
15	TRBD1	TRBV20-1	many	TRBJ1-1	CSAIRTGEGESEAFF	TGCAGTGCTATTCGGACAGGGGAGGGTGAATCTGAAGCTTTCTTT
14	TRBD1	TRBV27	.	TRBJ1-5	CASSRRQGNQPQHF	TGTGCCAGCAGCCGACGACAGGGGAATCAGCCCCAGCATTTT
16	.	TRBV5-1	many	TRBJ2-7	CASSLAGGGNTYEQYF	TGCGCCAGCAGCTTGGCCGGCGGCGGCAACACCTACGAGCAGTACTTC
15	TRBD1	TRBV20-1	.	TRBJ1-5	CSAREQGGSNQPQHF	TGCAGTGCTAGAGAACAGGGGGGCAGCAATCAGCCCCAGCATTTT
15	TRBD1	TRBV29-1	few	TRBJ2-5	CSVSRRDRGRETQYF	TGCAGCGTTTCTCGCCGGGACAGGGGACGAGAGACCCAGTACTTC
14	.	TRBV18	.	TRBJ1-6	CASSPRTDNSPLHF	TGTGCCAGCTCACCACGAACAGATAATTCACCCCTCCACTTT
10	.	TRBV6-1	many	TRBJ1-2	CASSEYGYTF	TGTGCCAGCAGCGAGTATGGCTACACCTTC
15	.	TRBV20-1	many	TRBJ2-7	CSAREVSDSLGEQYF	TGCAGTGCTAGAGAGGTATCCGATAGTTTGGGGGAGCAGTACTTC
16	.	TRBV12-3/TRBV12-4	.	TRBJ2-7	CASSSTWAGSSYEQYF	TGTGCCAGCAGTTCCACCTGGGCGGGGAGCTCCTACGAGCAGTACTTC
11	.	TRBV18	many	TRBJ2-7	CASSPDYEQYF	TGTGCCAGCTCACCAGATTACGAGCAGTACTTC
15	.	TRBV4-1	many	TRBJ1-5	CASSLQEGGNQPQHF	TGCGCCAGCAGCCTCCAGGAGGGGGGCAATCAGCCCCAGCATTTT
16	.	TRBV6-2/TRBV6-3	.	TRBJ1-3	CASSLGEGHIGNTIYF	TGTGCCAGCAGCCTCGGTGAGGGCCACATTGGAAACACCATATATTTT
13	.	TRBV6-2/TRBV6-3	many	TRBJ1-2	CASIRDGLDGYTF	TGTGCCAGCATCCGAGACGGTCTCGATGGCTACACCTTC
17	.	TRBV9	many	TRBJ1-1	CASSVVRGIEMNTEAFF	TGTGCCAGCAGCGTAGTTCGGGGGATTGAGATGAACACTGAAGCTTTCTTT
13	.	TRBV7-3	.	TRBJ2-7	CASSLEDLGEQYF	TGTGCCAGCAGCTTAGAGGACCTGGGGGAGCAGTACTTC
15	TRBD1	TRBV27	many	TRBJ1-5	CASRQTGGMNQPQHF	TGTGCCAGCAGACAGACAGGGGGTATGAATCAGCCCCAGCATTTT
16	TRBD1	TRBV6-5	many	TRBJ2-7	CASSYEGQGNLYEQYF	TGTGCCAGCAGTTACGAGGGACAGGGGAATCTGTACGAGCAGTACTTC
13	.	TRBV27	many	TRBJ2-7	CASSFGHSYEQYF	TGTGCCAGCAGTTTCGGGCACTCCTACGAGCAGTACTTC
15	.	TRBV13	many	TRBJ2-2	CATTDYTANTGELFF	TGTGCCACCACTGACTATACCGCGAACACCGGGGAGCTGTTTTTT
12	TRBD2	TRBV29-1	many	TRBJ2-5	CSVAAGGETQYF	TGCAGCGTTGCGGCGGGAGGCGAGACCCAGTACTTC
16	.	TRBV11-1	.	TRBJ2-2	CASSLDSGSPTGELFF	TGTGCCAGCAGCTTAGATTCTGGGAGCCCCACCGGGGAGCTGTTTTTT
13	.	TRBV20-1	few	TRBJ2-5	CSVSWLTAETQYF	TGCAGTGTTTCGTGGCTAACGGCAGAGACCCAGTACTTC
15	TRBD1	TRBV24-1	many	TRBJ2-4	CATSDGQGAKNIQYF	TGTGCCACCAGTGACGGACAGGGGGCCAAAAACATTCAGTACTTC
15	.	TRBV20-1	many	TRBJ1-3	CSAAFSPTAGNTIYF	TGCAGTGCCGCATTCTCCCCGACAGCTGGAAACACCATATATTTT
16	.	TRBV11-2	few	TRBJ2-2	CASSRRPIASTGELFF	TGTGCCAGCAGCCGACGACCGATAGCCAGCACCGGGGAGCTGTTTTTT
14	TRBD2	TRBV20-1	.	TRBJ2-5	CSARKLAGGETQYF	TGCAGTGCTAGGAAACTAGCGGGAGGTGAGACCCAGTACTTC
13	TRBD2	TRBV6-1	.	TRBJ2-5	CASLAGVKETQYF	TGTGCCAGCTTAGCGGGAGTTAAAGAGACCCAGTACTTC